The rows below give T cell receptor beta chains drawn from one sample of a study of radiotherapy plus CTLA-4 blockade in lung cancer. Generated by immunoSEQ multiplex PCR, the TCRdb table keeps only in-frame clones and is missing some. The sample consists of about 85,000 clones, around 85% of them appearing once. The sample was peripheral blood, taken from a patient treated with radiotherapy plus ipilimumab. All receptors come from a human donor with non-small cell lung cancer who had a partial response to radiotherapy plus ipilimumab. The CDR3 runs from the conserved cysteine through the conserved F or W. D genes are given only for firm matches. Expanded clones get a size class; other rows say once, few or many, or leave the size out.

D gene | clone size | J gene | V gene | CDR3 DNA | CDR3 protein
NA | NA | TRBJ1-1 | TRBV4-3 | TGCGCCAGCAGCCAAGTGGACGGCGGGACCGAAGCTTTCTTT | CASSQVDGGTEAFF
NA | NA | TRBJ1-5 | TRBV5-6 | TGTGCCAGCAGCATTCGACAGTTTTATAGCAATCAGCCCCAGCATTTT | CASSIRQFYSNQPQHF
NA | NA | TRBJ1-1 | TRBV30 | TGTGCCTGGAGTAGCGGGCGCACACTGAACACTGAAGCTTTCTTT | CAWSSGRTLNTEAFF
NA | NA | TRBJ1-1 | TRBV6-5 | TGTGCCAGCAGTTCCCTCACAGGGAGCACTGAAGCTTTCTTT | CASSSLTGSTEAFF
NA | NA | TRBJ1-3 | TRBV21-1 | TGTGCCAGACACCGAAACACCATATATTTT | CARHRNTIYF
TRBD1 | NA | TRBJ1-5 | TRBV4-2 | TGTGCCAGCAGCCAAGGCTTTCGAACAGGGGGCCGGCAGCCCCAGCATTTT | CASSQGFRTGGRQPQHF
NA | NA | TRBJ2-7 | TRBV7-8 | TGTGCCAGCAGCTTAGAAGCGCATTCCTACGAGCAGTACTTC | CASSLEAHSYEQYF
NA | NA | TRBJ1-1 | TRBV7-9 | TGTGCCAGCAGCTTAGATCGGGGGACGCGTGTGAACACTGAAGCTTTCTTT | CASSLDRGTRVNTEAFF
TRBD1 | once | TRBJ2-3 | TRBV5-8 | TGTGCCAGCAGCTCCAGGACAGGAAAAGATACGCAGTATTTT | CASSSRTGKDTQYF
NA | NA | TRBJ2-1 | TRBV28 | TGTGCCAGCAGTAAGGGGGGGGCCTACAATGAGCAGTTCTTC | CASSKGGAYNEQFF
NA | NA | TRBJ2-1 | TRBV19 | TGTGCCAGTAGTATAATCTCCCCCTACAATGAGCAGTTCTTC | CASSIISPYNEQFF
NA | NA | TRBJ2-1 | TRBV18 | TGTGCCAGCTCACCTCCCCAGGCCGCCTACAATGAGCAGTTCTTC | CASSPPQAAYNEQFF
TRBD1 | NA | TRBJ2-1 | TRBV5-1 | TGCGCCAGCAGCTTGGGGACAGGGGGCTTAAATGAGCAGTTCTTC | CASSLGTGGLNEQFF
TRBD2 | once | TRBJ2-2 | TRBV11-2 | TGTGCCAGCAGCTTAAGGTATCGCCGGGAGGCGGGCACCGGGGAGCTGTTTTTT | CASSLRYRREAGTGELFF
NA | NA | TRBJ1-1 | TRBV28 | TGTGCCAGCAGTTCCACCGCGGGCCGTCGAACTGAAGCTTTCTTT | CASSSTAGRRTEAFF
TRBD1 | NA | TRBJ1-6 | TRBV30 | TGTGCCTGGACACCTAGACAGGGTTTTTTGGAATCACCCCTCCACTTT | CAWTPRQGFLESPLHF
NA | NA | TRBJ1-2 | TRBV10-3 | TGTGCCATCAGTGAGGCTCCCGGGACACCCTATGGCTACACCTTC | CAISEAPGTPYGYTF
TRBD2 | NA | TRBJ2-5 | TRBV2 | TGTGCCAGCAGTGGTGTCCGGCTAGCGGGAGTCGAGACCCAGTACTTC | CASSGVRLAGVETQYF
TRBD1 | NA | TRBJ1-6 | TRBV7-3 | TGTGCCAGCAGCTTAGTAGGGGGCGATAGGAATTCACCCCTCCACTTT | CASSLVGGDRNSPLHF
TRBD2 | NA | TRBJ2-7 | TRBV10-1 | TGCGCCAGCAGTGAGTCAGGACTAGCGGGAGGCTATGACGAGCAGTACTTC | CASSESGLAGGYDEQYF
NA | NA | TRBJ2-2 | TRBV6-1 | TGTGCCAGCAGTGAATTATTTCGGGGGAACACCGGGGAGCTGTTTTTT | CASSELFRGNTGELFF
NA | few | TRBJ1-5 | TRBV7-9 | TGTGCCAGCAGCTTCGGGCAGGGCAATAGCAATCAGCCCCAGCATTTT | CASSFGQGNSNQPQHF
NA | NA | TRBJ1-1 | TRBV5-4 | TGTGCCAGCACCGAGGACAGCTCGGTAACTGAAGCTTTCTTT | CASTEDSSVTEAFF
TRBD1 | NA | TRBJ1-2 | TRBV13 | TGTGCCAGCAGCTCAACACCGGGACAGGGTTTAATCTATGGCTACACCTTC | CASSSTPGQGLIYGYTF
NA | NA | TRBJ1-5 | TRBV28 | TGTGCCAGCACCCTTGAGAGCAGCAATCAGCCCCAGCATTTT | CASTLESSNQPQHF
TRBD2 | NA | TRBJ2-1 | TRBV5-4 | TGTGCCAGCAGCTTGGGGTCGAGCGGGGCGACCTACAATGAGCAGTTCTTC | CASSLGSSGATYNEQFF
TRBD2 | NA | TRBJ2-5 | TRBV18 | TGTGCCAGCTCACCTGGACTAGGAGAGACCCAGTACTTC | CASSPGLGETQYF
NA | once | TRBJ2-3 | TRBV7-9 | TGTGCCAGCAGCCCCGGCGGAGTGATCACAGATACGCAGTATTTT | CASSPGGVITDTQYF
NA | NA | TRBJ2-2 | TRBV28 | TGTGCCAGCAGTTTAAGGATGGGGCAGCGAACCACCGGGGAGCTGTTTTTT | CASSLRMGQRTTGELFF
TRBD2 | once | TRBJ2-2 | TRBV10-3 | TGTGCCATCAGTGAGGCAGCGGGGGGCCCGACCGGGGAGCTGTTTTTT | CAISEAAGGPTGELFF
NA | few | TRBJ1-1 | TRBV19 | TGTGCCAGTAGTCATCTGAGGGAGGGCACTGAAGCTTTCTTT | CASSHLREGTEAFF
NA | NA | TRBJ2-7 | TRBV6-1 | TGTGCCAGCAGTGATGGGCGCGAGCAGTACTTC | CASSDGREQYF
NA | NA | TRBJ2-7 | TRBV28 | TGTGCCAGCAGTGTCCGGACAGTTGCCCTCTACGAGCAGTACTTC | CASSVRTVALYEQYF
TRBD2 | once | TRBJ2-1 | TRBV4-2 | TGTGCCAGCAGCCCCAGCGGGACCTTCCTCAATGAGCAGTTCTTC | CASSPSGTFLNEQFF
TRBD2 | NA | TRBJ2-2 | TRBV30 | TGTGCCTGGAAAAGTGCGGGAGCGGACACCGGGGAGCTGTTTTTT | CAWKSAGADTGELFF
NA | NA | TRBJ1-2 | TRBV7-2 | TGTGCCAGCAGCTTAGTTGGGGAGAACTATGGCTACACCTTC | CASSLVGENYGYTF
NA | few | TRBJ2-2 | TRBV28 | TGTGCCAGCACCGTGACAGCGCGAACCGGGGAGCTGTTTTTT | CASTVTARTGELFF
NA | NA | TRBJ1-1 | TRBV28 | TGTGCCAGCAGTTTAGGGGCAGGGCACACTGAAGCTTTCTTT | CASSLGAGHTEAFF
NA | NA | TRBJ1-5 | TRBV13 | TGTGCCAGCAGCTTAAGGAGTCAGCCCCAGCATTTT | CASSLRSQPQHF
NA | NA | TRBJ1-2 | TRBV5-4 | TGTGCCAGCAGCTTGGGACAGACCCCTAACTATGGCTACACCTTC | CASSLGQTPNYGYTF
NA | NA | TRBJ1-1 | TRBV6-5 | TGTGCCAGCAGTGACGGGATCAACACTGAAGCTTTCTTT | CASSDGINTEAFF
TRBD2 | once | TRBJ2-5 | TRBV15 | TGTGCCACCAGCAGAGATCGGGGGGGGAAGACCCAGTACTTC | CATSRDRGGKTQYF